What follows describes a single T cell receptor beta chain. The sample belongs to a study of control samples from healthy donors and cancer patients. Measured with immunoSEQ multiplex PCR; TCRdb has only the in-frame clones, and not every one. The data hold 150,000 to 200,000 clones, with 75% to 95% observed a single time. CDR1 MGHDK and CDR2 SYGVNS come from the germline V gene. This CDR3 region has 13 residues. Deletions cut 6 bases from V and 1 base from J, with 8 bases between. The chain combines TRBV25-1 with TRBJ2-3; TRBD1 is a possible D gene (5 bases). The sequenced sample was blood. This clonotype was sampled from a woman aged 40 to 55 in good health. The CDR3 DNA reads TGTGCCAGCAGGGGGCCCGGCACAGATACGCAGTATTTT. It yields the protein CASRGPGTDTQYF.